A single T cell receptor (beta chain) is shown here with its context. Its antigen remains unknown. The data originate from a study of cytomegalovirus exposure and HLA in healthy donors. Study as a whole: The roughly 130 validation repertoires, a later analysis reported, used the same platform as the 600 to 850 repertoires from the first cohort.

This CDR3 has 15 amino acids. V was trimmed by 5 bases and J by 0 bases, leaving 14 bases between them. Germline V gene sequence: CDR1 SGHDT, CDR2 YYEEEE. The method was immunoSEQ multiplex PCR; TCRdb's version includes in-frame clones alone and lacks a portion of them. The sample contains about 200,000 clones, roughly 87% of which appear only once. The study's findings and limits: Cytomegalovirus association was assigned to under 200 TCR beta chains. Confirmation in vitro established that three CMV-associated chains were specific for CMV antigens. In the roughly 130 validation repertoires, a later analysis found that first-cohort TCR clusters tended to co-occur.

Sequences were obtained from PBMCs. V usage is TRBV5-6 and J usage is TRBJ1-2; D is uncertain. This receptor was obtained from a woman between 18 and 30 years old in good health and CMV-seropositive. The CDR3 coding sequence is TGTGCCAGCAGTAACCCCCCCCTAACTAACTATGGCTACACCTTC. This translates into CASSNPPLTNYGYTF.